This entry lists 22 T cell receptor beta chains sequenced from one sample in a study of HIV-infected patients and healthy controls. Via MiXCR, TCRdb re-called the 5' RACE reads, giving one row per CDR3 protein. In the table there are 50,000 to 80,000 distinct CDR3 sequences, 15% to 20% of which are singletons. Sample: CD4+ T cells from blood. The receptors were gathered from a human donor in good health.

This sequence joins TRBV7-2 and TRBJ1-4; D gene uncertain. With 1 base removed from V and 4 bases from J, the gap between germline ends came to 13 bases. This CDR3 is built from 16 residues. Germline V CDR1 and CDR2: SGHTA, FQGNSA. CDR3 residues: CASSLEGGISNEKLFF. CDR3 DNA: TGTGCCAGCAGCTTAGAAGGTGGCATAAGTAATGAAAAACTGTTTTTT.

Regarding this clonotype: A much larger clone differs by one base, so this may be a read error. This sequence joins TRBV19 and TRBJ1-4; the D gene is possibly TRBD1 (5 bases). CDR3 length: 13 residues. Germline CDR1 LNHDA, CDR2 SQIVND (reference sequence). CDR3 in amino acids: CASNRQLNERLFF. In nucleotides, the CDR3 is TGTGCCAGTAACCGACAGCTTAATGAAAGACTGTTTTTT.

The CDR3 nucleotides are TGCAGTGCTAGAGAAGCAGGCAATCAGCCCCAGCATTTT. As protein: CSAREAGNQPQHF. This rearrangement joins TRBV20-1 to TRBJ1-5; D gene ambiguous. This CDR3 contains 13 residues. V dropped 0 bases and J dropped 2 bases, with 5 bases sitting between them. Germline loops: CDR1 DFQATT, CDR2 SNEGSKA (reference sequence).

This chain connects TRBV6-5 to TRBJ1-1, with TRBD1 as a possible D gene (5 bases). Germline CDR1 reads MNHEY; CDR2 reads SVGAGI. This CDR3 is built from 15 residues. The germline V and J ends were trimmed by 2 bases and 0 bases, with 10 bases remaining between them. The CDR3: CASSYGGGLNTEAFF. The DNA for the CDR3 is TGTGCCAGCAGTTACGGGGGGGGATTGAACACTGAAGCTTTCTTT.

This clonotype was picked up a small number of times. J is TRBJ1-1 and V is TRBV7-9; no clear D. Trimming stripped 5 bases from V and 9 bases from J, with 25 bases between. The CDR3 consists of 16 residues. CDR1 is SEHNR and CDR2 is FQNEAQ in the germline V gene (reference sequence). CDR3 sequence: CASSPDWGVPPGKAFF. CDR3 DNA: TGTGCCAGCAGCCCCGATTGGGGAGTCCCTCCGGGAAAAGCTTTCTTT.

This clonotype was observed many times. The chain is built from TRBV7-8 and TRBJ2-5, with TRBD2 matching 14 bases. This CDR3 is built from 18 residues. V dropped 2 bases and J dropped 4; count of bases not matched to a gene: 9. Germline values: CDR1 SGHVS, CDR2 FQNEAQ. CDR3 coding DNA: TGTGCCAGCAGCTTATTCCCCCCGACTAGCGGGAGGGCAGAGACCCAGTACTTC. It yields the protein CASSLFPPTSGRAETQYF.

This sequence joins TRBV28 and TRBJ1-6, with TRBD1 as a possible D gene (5 bases). V was shortened by 5 bases and J by 10 bases, with 18 bases between the two germline ends. The CDR3 sequence is 15 residues long. Germline V gives CDR1 MDHEN, CDR2 SYDVKM. DNA of the CDR3: TGTGCCAGCAGTACCCTTGACAGAGTTGAGTCACCCCTCCACTTT. It codes for CASSTLDRVESPLHF.

Of note for this clonotype: A read error may explain this, as a much larger clone is one base away. This chain uses TRBV6-1 with TRBJ1-4; D unresolved. The CDR3 contains 17 residues. Germline V gene sequence: CDR1 MNHNS, CDR2 SASEGT. CDR3 residues: CASSAAWRASTNEKLSF. The DNA for the CDR3 is TGTGCCAGCAGTGCTGCTTGGAGGGCCTCAACTAATGAAAAACTGTCTTTT.

This clonotype was seen repeatedly, ten times or more. CDR3 protein: CASSQTGAGFQPQHF. CDR3 nucleotides: TGTGCCAGCAGCCAAACTGGTGCAGGGTTTCAGCCCCAGCATTTT. The chain joins TRBV4-2 to TRBJ1-5, with TRBD1 as a possible D gene (5 bases). Germline V gives CDR1 LGHNA, CDR2 YNFKEQ. Trimming shortened V by 2 bases and J by 6 bases, and 14 bases separated the two germline ends. CDR3 length: 15 residues.

This clonotype was picked up many times. V is TRBV29-1 and J is TRBJ1-3; D gene unclear. The V end was cut by 7 bases, the J end by 4 bases, with 14 bases between. The CDR3 covers 13 residues. Germline V gene data show CDR1 as SQVTM and CDR2 as ANQGSEA. CDR3: CSAMTSAGNTIYF. The CDR3 region has the DNA TGCAGCGCCATGACCTCAGCCGGAAACACCATATATTTT.

The chain recombines TRBV29-1 with TRBJ2-1; 11 bases are shared with TRBD2. Trimming at V came to 5 bases and at J to 1 base, leaving 16 bases not matched to a gene. The V gene's germline CDR1 is SQVTM and CDR2 ANQGSEA. This CDR3 comprises 19 residues. CDR3 amino acids: CSVKERASGRTISYNEQFF. CDR3 DNA sequence: TGCAGCGTTAAGGAAAGGGCTAGCGGGAGGACAATTTCCTACAATGAGCAGTTCTTC.

The chain uses TRBV2 and TRBJ1-1; possible D gene TRBD1, 6 bases. V was cut by 5 bases and J by 4 bases, with 8 bases left in between. CDR1 and CDR2 (germline): SNHLY, FYNNEI. CDR3 length equals 12 residues. The CDR3 region is CASSRGSTEAFF. CDR3 DNA: TGTGCCAGCAGTAGGGGGTCCACTGAAGCTTTCTTT.

The rearrangement joins TRBV11-2 to TRBJ1-5, with a possible D match to TRBD1 (6 bases). The V and J ends lost 3 bases and 7 bases respectively, with 10 bases between them. The CDR3 extends over 13 amino acids. Germline values: CDR1 SGHAT, CDR2 FQNNGV. In nucleotides, the CDR3 is TGTGCCAGCAGCTTTTCAGGGGACCAGCCCCAGCATTTT. It is translated as CASSFSGDQPQHF.

The V call is TRBV30, the J call TRBJ1-2, with unresolved D. This CDR3 is 12 amino acids long. The germline V and J ends were trimmed by 4 bases and 8 bases, with 14 bases remaining between them. In germline, CDR1 is GTSNPN, CDR2 SVGIG (reference sequence). The CDR3 coding sequence is TGTGCCTGGACTTCGGCCGTCGGCGGCTACACCTTC. Translated: CAWTSAVGGYTF.

V gene TRBV14 combines with J gene TRBJ2-1; D gene uncertain. This CDR3 spans 13 amino acids. With 4 bases removed from V and 4 bases from J, the gap between germline ends came to 8 bases. Germline CDR1 SGHDN, CDR2 FVKESK. The CDR3 nucleotides read TGTGCCAGCAGCCGAGGACGGTACAATGAGCAGTTCTTC. It yields the protein CASSRGRYNEQFF.

This rearrangement joins TRBV19 to TRBJ1-1, with TRBD1 identical over 10 bases. The CDR3 is 14 residues long. Germline values: CDR1 LNHDA, CDR2 SQIVND (reference sequence). J gave up 5 bases and V 5 bases, and 5 bases lay outside the gene matches. This CDR3 is CASSLDRGRTEAFF. The DNA for the CDR3 is TGTGCCAGTAGTCTTGACAGGGGGCGTACTGAAGCTTTCTTT.

This clonotype was seen more than once but under ten times. The chain has TRBV7-2 and TRBJ1-5; tentative D call: TRBD1 (5 bases). V was trimmed by 1 base and J by 8 bases, leaving 9 bases between them. The CDR3 loop spans 13 amino acids. CDR1 and CDR2 (germline): SGHTA, FQGNSA. The CDR3 region has the DNA TGTGCCAGCAGCTTAGTCCTAGGGGAGCCCCAGCATTTT. Amino acids: CASSLVLGEPQHF.

V gene TRBV7-9 combines with J gene TRBJ1-6; no reliable D call. Deletions cut 1 base from V and 10 bases from J, with 8 bases between. The CDR3 length is 13 residues. Germline V gene sequence: CDR1 SEHNR, CDR2 FQNEAQ (reference sequence). CDR3 sequence reads: CASSLGVESPLHF. The CDR3 DNA reads TGTGCCAGCAGCTTAGGGGTAGAATCACCCCTCCACTTT.

This clonotype was counted at least ten times. The chain carries TRBV12-3 or TRBV12-4 and TRBJ1-1; 12 nucleotides line up with TRBD1. J was trimmed by 11 bases and V by 3 bases; bases with no gene match: 4. The CDR3 spans 13 residues. CDR3 DNA sequence: TGTGCCAGCAGTTTCCAGGGGACAGGGGGCGCTTTCTTT. This codes for CASSFQGTGGAFF.

This clonotype was seen at least ten times. The chain employs TRBV7-2 and TRBJ2-7; D remains unclear. With 5 bases removed from V and 4 bases from J, the gap between germline ends came to 12 bases. Germline V gene lookup returns CDR1 SGHTA and CDR2 FQGNSA. The CDR3 length is 13 residues. Here the CDR3 DNA reads TGTGCCAGCAGCCTCGGTCCGGGTTACGAGCAGTACTTC. It codes for CASSLGPGYEQYF.

This clonotype was found many times. The genes are TRBV18 and TRBJ1-5; D gene unclear. Per the germline V gene, CDR1 is KGHSH and CDR2 is LQKENI. The CDR3 extends over 13 amino acids. Trimming took 1 base from V and 2 from J, leaving 3 bases between them. CDR3 sequence reads: CASSPQGNQPQHF. The CDR3 DNA is TGTGCCAGCTCACCACAGGGCAATCAGCCCCAGCATTTT.

This sequence joins TRBV7-3 and TRBJ2-3, with 16 bases identical to TRBD2. The CDR3 has 22 amino acids. CDR1 is SGHTA and CDR2 is FQGTGA in the germline V gene. V shed 3 bases and J 0 bases; nucleotides not matched to a gene: 15. The DNA for the CDR3 is TGTGCCAGCAGCTTGCACAACCGGCCGGGACTAGCGGGAGGGCCTAGCACAGATACGCAGTATTTT. The encoded protein is CASSLHNRPGLAGGPSTDTQYF.